Following are 8 T cell receptor beta chains from one sample sequenced in a study of blood T cell repertoires in COVID-19. Produced via immunoSEQ multiplex PCR; TCRdb's table is partial and in-frame only. The data hold 250,000 or so clones, with around nine tenths observed a single time. The sequencing sample was made of PBMCs or T cells enriched from blood (not recorded which). These receptors came from a man aged 25-45 years who had recovered from COVID-19.

This sequence joins TRBV7-9 and TRBJ1-1; 7 bases are shared with TRBD1. V lost 5 bases, J lost 10 bases, and 16 bases stayed unmatched. CDR3 size: 15 residues. The V gene's germline CDR1 is SEHNR and CDR2 FQNEAQ (reference sequence). CDR3 residues: CASSQGGSDPGRAFF. The CDR3 DNA sequence: TGTGCCAGCAGCCAAGGGGGCAGCGACCCTGGTCGAGCTTTCTTT.

The V and J genes are TRBV4-2 and TRBJ1-4; TRBD1 is a possible D gene (6 bases). The germline CDR1 and CDR2 sequences are LGHNA and YNFKEQ. The CDR3 has 13 amino acids. Trimming removed 5 bases at V and 3 bases at J, with 7 bases between. CDR3 region: CASSAGANEKLFF. Here the CDR3 DNA reads TGTGCCAGCAGCGCAGGGGCTAATGAAAAACTGTTTTTT.

The V call is TRBV18, the J call TRBJ2-3; 9 bases map to TRBD1. The CDR3 loop spans 15 amino acids. Trimming cost V 2 bases and J 9 bases; bases outside gene matches: 9. CDR1 is KGHSH and CDR2 is LQKENI in the germline V gene. The CDR3 sequence is CASSPSGTGKDTQYF. CDR3 coding DNA: TGTGCCAGCTCACCAAGCGGGACAGGGAAGGACACGCAGTATTTT. Full variable domain (remainder filled in from reference TRBV18 and TRBJ2-3): NAGVMQNPRHLVRRRGQEARLRCSPMKGHSHVYWYRQLPEEGLKFMVYLQKENIIDESGMPKERFSAEFPKEGPSILRIQQVVRGDSAAYFCASSPSGTGKDTQYFGPGTRLTVL.

The chain uses TRBV7-9 and TRBJ2-7, with 7 bases identical to TRBD2. Trimming at V came to 4 bases and at J to 2 bases, leaving 2 bases not matched to a gene. Germline V CDR1 and CDR2: SEHNR, FQNEAQ (reference sequence). This CDR3 region has 13 residues. In DNA form, the CDR3 reads TGTGCCAGCAGCTGGGAGGGGACCTACGAGCAGTACTTC. It translates to CASSWEGTYEQYF.

The V call is TRBV30, the J call TRBJ2-5, with TRBD2 identical over 14 bases. CDR3 length: 16 amino acids. From germline, CDR1 is GTSNPN and CDR2 SVGIG (reference sequence). Unmatched junction bases numbered 6, after V lost 3 bases and J lost 3 bases. CDR3 sequence (DNA): TGTGCCTGGAGACGACTAGCGGGGGGGCCTGAAGAGACCCAGTACTTC. This translates into CAWRRLAGGPEETQYF.

Details on this clone: Germline and junction disagree at one end, which may indicate a read error. This chain joins TRBV6-5 and TRBJ1-1; perhaps TRBD1 as D (6 bases). The CDR3 spans 13 residues. The germline V gene has CDR1 MNHEY and CDR2 SVGAGI. The CDR3, as DNA: TGTGCCAGCAGAACAGGGTTGAAAACTGAAGCTTTCTTT. The encoded protein is CASRTGLKTEAFF.

This clone was counted a single time. This chain uses TRBV14 with TRBJ1-2, with 7 bases lining up with TRBD1. This CDR3 region has 13 residues. The J segment lost 6 bases and the V segment lost 1 base, leaving 2 bases of the junction unmatched. In germline, CDR1 is SGHDN, CDR2 FVKESK. For the CDR3, the DNA is TGTGCCAGCAGCCAAGGGACAGGCGATGGCTACACCTTC. This gives the protein CASSQGTGDGYTF.

Ten or more counts support this clone. The rearrangement uses TRBV15 and TRBJ2-7; TRBD1 matches 9 bases. V was clipped by 5 bases and J by 11 bases; unmatched bases: 22. The germline gives CDR1 LNHNV, CDR2 YYDKDF (reference sequence). CDR3 length equals 17 residues. This CDR3 reads CATSDGTGRYFGLKEYF. The CDR3 DNA reads TGTGCCACCAGCGACGGGACAGGGAGGTATTTTGGTTTGAAGGAGTACTTC.